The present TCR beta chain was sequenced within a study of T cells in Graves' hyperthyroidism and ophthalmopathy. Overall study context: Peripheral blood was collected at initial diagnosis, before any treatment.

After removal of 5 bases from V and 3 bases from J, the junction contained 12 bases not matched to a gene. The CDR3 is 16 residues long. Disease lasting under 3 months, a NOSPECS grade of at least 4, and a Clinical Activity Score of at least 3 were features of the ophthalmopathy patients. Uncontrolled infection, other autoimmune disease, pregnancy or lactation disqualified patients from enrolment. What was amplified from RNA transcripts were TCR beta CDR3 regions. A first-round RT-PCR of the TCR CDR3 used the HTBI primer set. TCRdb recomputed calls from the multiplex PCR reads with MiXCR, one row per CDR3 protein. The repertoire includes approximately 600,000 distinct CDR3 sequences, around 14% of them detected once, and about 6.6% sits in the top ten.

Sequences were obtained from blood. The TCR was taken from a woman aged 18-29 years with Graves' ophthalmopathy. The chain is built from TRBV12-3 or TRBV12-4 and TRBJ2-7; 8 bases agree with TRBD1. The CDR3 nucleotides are TGTGCCAGCAGTCCGGGGGTAGGACAGGGAAACTACGAGCAGTACTTC. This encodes CASSPGVGQGNYEQYF.